This T cell receptor (beta chain) was captured in a study of T cell responses to AZD1222 COVID-19 vaccine. The V segment lost 6 bases and the J segment 7 bases; nucleotides outside the gene matches: 3. In germline, CDR1 is MDHEN, CDR2 SYDVKM. The CDR3 runs 13 residues. Profiled with immunoSEQ multiplex PCR; TCRdb holds only in-frame clones, not every one. The sample has approximately 80,000 clones; 70% to 90% are singletons. This clonotype was obtained from an adult who received the AZD1222 COVID-19 vaccine. The rearrangement joins TRBV28 to TRBJ2-2; 9 bases line up with TRBD1. The sample consisted of peripheral blood, taken 28 days after the second AZD1222 dose. CDR3 region: CASRRTGDGELFF. DNA for the CDR3: TGTGCCAGCAGACGGACAGGGGACGGGGAGCTGTTTTTT.